This TCR beta chain stems from a study of cytomegalovirus exposure and HLA in healthy donors. General observations from the study: CMV serostatus alone was available as immune exposure information. Later on, an analysis tied about 17,000 TCR beta sequences to HLA alleles at 0.05 false discovery rate.

The CDR3 is 13 amino acids. Per germline, CDR1 SGHAT and CDR2 FQNNGV. Trimming removed 5 bases at V and 3 bases at J, with 8 bases between. Use of 60 Vbeta and 13 Jbeta primers characterized the PCR. Assay used: immunoSEQ multiplex PCR; TCRdb lists only in-frame clones, some missing. The sample includes about 100,000 clones, under 80% of them seen just once. Regarding this clone: As yet, its antigen is unknown.

Those who donated were healthy bone marrow donors. Each donor was nominally healthy when sampled (though unrecorded immune exposures were likely). The sample was PBMCs. This rearrangement joins TRBV11-2 to TRBJ2-1; D perhaps matches TRBD2 (6 bases). This TCR was recovered from a young woman in good health and CMV-seropositive. The CDR3 region is CASSVGLYNEQFF. The CDR3 bases are TGTGCCAGCAGCGTGGGACTCTACAATGAGCAGTTCTTC.